What follows is one T cell receptor (beta chain) and its context. The source of the sample is a study of TIL therapy for anti-PD-1-resistant metastatic lung cancer. The libraries were made with immunoSEQ v3. TCRdb's table, derived via immunoSEQ multiplex PCR, lists solely in-frame clones and lacks some. Of about 59,000 clones in the sample, around 67% are singletons; the top ten hold 1.8%. Time point reported: pre-treatment sample, taken before nivolumab and TIL therapy. Adults with stage 4 NSCLC were enrolled in a phase I trial. Germline CDR1 SGHTA, CDR2 FQGTGA. Germline trimming cut 5 bases from V and 11 bases from J; bases unmatched to any gene: 9. CDR3 length: 12 residues.

The rearrangement links TRBV7-3 to TRBJ2-7, with TRBD2 matching 7 bases. This TCR derives from a person between 25 and 79 years old with non-small cell lung cancer. Sequencing used blood, obtained at baseline. This CDR3 reads CASSLPTSGEYF. The CDR3 nucleotides read TGTGCCAGCAGCCTACCTACGAGCGGGGAGTACTTC.